The clone carrying this T cell receptor (beta chain) was observed a handful of times. Its antigen is unidentified. This sample is drawn from a study of T-cell memory formation after mild COVID-19. Points from the study as a whole: Later expanders leaned toward CD4+, whereas clones contracting from day 15 to 85 were balanced CD4/CD8. Whether day 37 second-wave clones are SARS-CoV-2-specific was not confirmed.

After removal of 7 bases from V and 4 bases from J, the junction contained 12 bases not matched to a gene. The CDR3 loop spans 16 amino acids. A single record per CDR3 protein comes from TCRdb applying MiXCR to the 5' RACE reads. This sample carries roughly 450,000 distinct CDR3 sequences, 18% of them seen once, and the ten largest clones take around an eighth. This TCR came from an adult woman who had mild COVID-19 (a few samples of this study predate the infection). Cell type and time point are not known. Material: PBMCs or a T cell subset sorted from them (not recorded which). The rearrangement uses TRBV23-1 and TRBJ2-3; 9 positions match TRBD2. TRBV23-1 is an ORF for which the function is uncertain. The CDR3 here is CASTPKGAGGPDTQYF. In nucleotides, the CDR3 is TGCGCCAGCACTCCCAAGGGTGCGGGGGGGCCAGATACGCAGTATTTT.